The present T cell receptor (beta chain) was sequenced within a study of T cell repertoires in cytomegalovirus infection. Study-level information: HLA-B-restricted CMV epitopes that are well studied were used alongside recently identified HLA-C-restricted ones. Broader study findings: Predominance within the ex vivo response was attributable to HLA-C-restricted CMV-specific TCR beta clonotypes. The cumulative frequency of public TCR beta families identified carriers of CMV plus the relevant HLA.

CDR1 is SQVTM and CDR2 is ANQGSEA in the germline V gene. The V and J ends lost 4 bases and 3 bases respectively, with 7 bases between them. The CDR3 covers 11 residues. MiXCR, applied by TCRdb to the reads, yields one record per CDR3 protein. The repertoire holds about 310,000 distinct CDR3 sequences, with roughly 25% as singletons. A remark on this clonotype: Its antigen is not known.

This chain links TRBV29-1 with TRBJ2-7, with D maybe TRBD1 (6 bases). This TCR derives from a human donor in good health (CMV status not recorded). Some clones in this sample may be carry-over from other donors' samples. This specimen consisted of cultured PBMCs, obtained from culture after CMV antigen stimulation. CDR3 DNA: TGCAGCGTTGTACAGGGCTACGAGCAGTACTTC. Residues: CSVVQGYEQYF.